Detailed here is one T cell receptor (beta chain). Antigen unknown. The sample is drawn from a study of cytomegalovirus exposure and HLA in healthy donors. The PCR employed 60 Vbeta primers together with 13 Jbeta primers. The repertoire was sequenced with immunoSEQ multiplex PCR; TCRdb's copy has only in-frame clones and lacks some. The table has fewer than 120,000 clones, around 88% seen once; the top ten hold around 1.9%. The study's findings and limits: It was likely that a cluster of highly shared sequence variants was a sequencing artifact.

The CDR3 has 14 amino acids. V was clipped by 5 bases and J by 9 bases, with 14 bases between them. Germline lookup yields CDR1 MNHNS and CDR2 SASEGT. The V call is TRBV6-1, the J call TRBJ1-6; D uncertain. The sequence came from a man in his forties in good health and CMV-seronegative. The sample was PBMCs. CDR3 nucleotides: TGTGCCAGCAGTCCCCGCGATTTCGCTTCACCCCTCCACTTT. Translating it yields CASSPRDFASPLHF.